These 10 T cell receptor beta chains were sequenced from one sample in a study of tumour-infiltrating T cells in Burkitt lymphoma. Only in-frame clones appear in the TCRdb table, and some are missing; sequencing was by immunoSEQ multiplex PCR. Found here are under 500 clones, roughly 17% of them singletons; the top ten hold roughly a fifth. Source material: tumor tissue. The receptors were sampled from a human donor with Burkitt lymphoma.

The chain combines TRBV7-9 with TRBJ2-7, with 7 nucleotides matching TRBD1. The junction had 8 bases not matched to a gene; V was cut back by 7 bases and J by 5 bases. The CDR3 loop spans 13 amino acids. The V gene's germline CDR1 is SEHNR and CDR2 FQNEAQ (reference sequence). The CDR3 DNA follows: TGTGCCAGCACCCTGACAGGGTCGCACGAGCAGTACTTC. This translates into CASTLTGSHEQYF.

The CDR3 bases are TGTGCCAGCAGCTTCGCCAGTACCGGGGAGCTGTTTTTT. This gives the protein CASSFASTGELFF. The J gene is TRBJ2-2, the V gene TRBV11-2; D gene uncertain. V gave up 3 bases and J gave up 5 bases, with 7 bases separating them. This CDR3 is built from 13 residues. The germline V gene has CDR1 SGHAT and CDR2 FQNNGV.

J is TRBJ2-3 and V is TRBV7-2; tentative D call: TRBD2 (5 bases). Trimming cost V 1 base and J 2 bases, with 10 bases left between them. The CDR3 length is 15 residues. In germline, CDR1 is SGHTA, CDR2 FQGNSA. CDR3 loop: CASSLGLAATDTQYF. Written as DNA, the CDR3 is TGTGCCAGCAGCTTAGGGCTAGCCGCCACAGATACGCAGTATTTT. Full variable domain (missing parts from reference TRBV7-2 and TRBJ2-3): GAGVSQSPSNKVTEKGKDVELRCDPISGHTALYWYRQSLGQGLEFLIYFQGNSAPDKSGLPSDRFSAERTGGSVSTLTIQRTQQEDSAVYLCASSLGLAATDTQYFGPGTRLTVL.

The genes are TRBV7-2 and TRBJ2-3; TRBD2 aligns across 12 bases. CDR1 is SGHTA, CDR2 FQGNSA, per germline. Losses at the gene ends were 2 bases for V and 10 bases for J; bases not matched to a gene: 10. The CDR3 consists of 16 residues. The CDR3 coding sequence is TGTGCCAGCAGCTTACTGGCTAGCGGGGGGGGTTTGCCGCAGTATTTT. Translation gives CASSLLASGGGLPQYF.

The chain is built from TRBV6-5 and TRBJ1-2; D is possibly TRBD1 (5 bases). V was clipped by 6 bases and J by 0 bases, with 11 bases between them. Germline V gene data show CDR1 as MNHEY and CDR2 as SVGAGI. The length of the CDR3 is 14 residues. In DNA form, the CDR3 reads TGTGCCAGCAGACGCGACAGTTCTAACTATGGCTACACCTTC. Its translation is CASRRDSSNYGYTF.

V gene TRBV27 combines with J gene TRBJ2-2; D tentatively reads TRBD1 or TRBD2 (5 bases each). The CDR3 has 15 amino acids. V gave up 5 bases and J gave up 4 bases, with 14 bases separating them. In germline, CDR1 is MNHEY, CDR2 SMNVEV (reference sequence). CDR3 sequence (DNA): TGTGCCAGCAGTGAGAGGGGATTTGGCACCGGGGAGCTGTTTTTT. Translated, it gives CASSERGFGTGELFF.

This clone was picked up a small number of times. This chain uses TRBV5-1 with TRBJ2-1, with 7 bases fitting TRBD2. This CDR3 spans 14 amino acids. Germline assignment: CDR1 SGHRS and CDR2 YFSETQ. The junction had 8 bases not matched to a gene; V was cut back by 6 bases and J by 5 bases. The CDR3 here is CASTTGGRDNEQFF. The CDR3 nucleotides are TGCGCCAGCACTACGGGGGGTCGGGACAATGAGCAGTTCTTC.

Details on this clone: Sequence at one end of the junction differs from germline and may be a read error. The chain combines TRBV5-1 with TRBJ2-1, with 8 bases identical to TRBD2. The CDR3 has 15 residues. CDR1 is SGHRS and CDR2 is YFSETQ in the germline V gene. The CDR3 nucleotides are TGCGCCAGCTTAGCGGGGTGGGGCTCCTACAATGAGCAATTCTTC. The encoded protein is CASLAGWGSYNEQFF.

This clone was counted only a few times. The CDR3 sequence: CASSGDRAGSKNIQYF. CDR3 DNA sequence: TGTGCCAGCAGCGGTGACAGGGCGGGGTCCAAAAACATTCAGTACTTC. V and J are TRBV28 and TRBJ2-4; perhaps TRBD1 as D (7 bases). The ends were cut back, 6 bases at V and 2 bases at J, with 17 bases in the middle. This CDR3 is built from 16 residues. Looked up from germline, CDR1 is MDHEN and CDR2 is SYDVKM.

The genes are TRBV6-5 and TRBJ1-5, with D tentatively TRBD1 or TRBD2 (6 bases each). The assigned J gene may be wrong: the sequence end matches TRBJ2-3 better. CDR1 and CDR2 (germline): MNHEY, SVGAGI. The CDR3 has 15 residues. The CDR3 is CASSYSGGGNQPQYF. CDR3 DNA sequence: TGTGCCAGCAGTTACTCGGGGGGCGGGAATCAGCCCCAGTATTTT.